This TCR beta chain originates from a study of shared clonotypes between healthy human individuals. The V gene's germline CDR1 is SGHTA and CDR2 FQGNSA. This CDR3 has 17 residues. Trimming at V came to 0 bases and at J to 4 bases, leaving 7 bases not matched to a gene. An even split of each subset's genomic DNA across several immunoSEQ plates was performed. Generated by immunoSEQ multiplex PCR, the TCRdb table keeps only in-frame clones and is missing some. The data hold over a million clones, with about 74% observed a single time. Study-level points and caveats: Few donors limited the genetic and exposure-history diversity represented. Some naive CD4 clonotypes, around 4.7%, turned up in common across a handful of donors.

Comment on this clone: The antigen remains undetermined.

The clonotype was recovered from a man younger than 35 in good health. J is TRBJ2-7 and V is TRBV7-2; 12 bases are shared with TRBD2. Sequencing used memory CD4+ T cells sorted from blood. Subset denoted: CD45RA-negative fraction. The CDR3 reads CASSLAGLAGGQYEQYF. The CDR3 bases are TGTGCCAGCAGCTTAGCGGGGCTAGCGGGAGGGCAGTACGAGCAGTACTTC.